The 18 T cell receptor beta chains below all came from one sample that was sequenced in a study of Graves' ophthalmopathy and Graves' hyperthyroidism. Scientists amplified the TCR beta CDR3 regions from RNA transcripts. First-round RT-PCR relied on HTBI primers, and a second-round multiplex PCR came next. TCRdb itself ran the multiplex PCR reads through MiXCR, one entry per CDR3 protein. The repertoire consists of around 400,000 distinct CDR3 sequences, with around 20% occurring once and the leading ten covering 1.6%. The sample comprised peripheral blood. The receptor source for this set is a woman between 18 and 30 years old with Graves' ophthalmopathy.

Ten or more counts support this clonotype. The chain's CDR3 is CASSARDGPNQPQHF. The CDR3 region has the DNA TGTGCCAGCAGTGCCCGGGACGGCCCCAATCAGCCCCAGCATTTT. The chain links TRBV12-3 or TRBV12-4 to TRBJ1-5; TRBD1 might be the D (5 bases). The CDR3 is 15 amino acids. V was pared by 5 bases and J by 3 bases, with 14 bases between.

This clonotype was detected many times. The J gene is TRBJ2-7, the V gene TRBV20-1; weak D call: TRBD1 (5 bases). Trimming shortened V by 3 bases and J by 4 bases, and 10 bases separated the two germline ends. The germline CDR1 and CDR2 sequences are DFQATT and SNEGSKA (reference sequence). The CDR3 runs to 12 residues. The CDR3 here is CSARDITYEQYF. The CDR3 DNA sequence: TGCAGTGCTAGGGACATCACTTACGAGCAGTACTTC.

Many counts were recorded for this clonotype. This chain links TRBV11-2 with TRBJ2-2, with D hard to call. V was trimmed by 5 bases and J by 6 bases, leaving 13 bases between them. Germline-derived CDR1 and CDR2 are SGHAT and FQNNGV. The CDR3 covers 14 residues. For the CDR3, the DNA is TGTGCCAGCAGCCCGTCTCGATTGGCCGGGGAGCTGTTTTTT. It codes for CASSPSRLAGELFF.

This clonotype was recorded many times. This chain connects TRBV19 to TRBJ2-5; 12 bases match TRBD2. Germline CDR1 and CDR2: LNHDA and SQIVND (reference sequence). V lost 4 bases and J lost 5; bases outside the gene matches: 8. CDR3 length: 16 amino acids. CDR3 nucleotide sequence: TGTGCCAGTAGTAGACGACTAGCGGGAGTAGCCGAGACCCAGTACTTC. Its translation is CASSRRLAGVAETQYF. The variable domain in full, completed from reference TRBV19 and TRBJ2-5, reads DGGITQSPKYLFRKEGQNVTLSCEQNLNHDAMYWYRQDPGQGLRLIYYSQIVNDFQKGDIAEGYSVSREKKESFPLTVTSAQKNPTAFYLCASSRRLAGVAETQYFGPGTRLLVL.

This clonotype was recorded at least ten times. The chain recombines TRBV27 with TRBJ1-5; D is uncertain. The CDR3 consists of 15 residues. In germline, CDR1 is MNHEY, CDR2 SMNVEV (reference sequence). Trimming removed 4 bases from V and 0 bases from J, with 10 bases in between. The CDR3 is CASSSTHYSNQPQHF. The CDR3 DNA follows: TGTGCCAGCAGTTCGACACACTATAGCAATCAGCCCCAGCATTTT.

Ten or more counts support this clonotype. V gene TRBV28 combines with J gene TRBJ1-5; 10 nucleotides align to TRBD1. The CDR3 totals 12 residues. Looked up from germline, CDR1 is MDHEN and CDR2 is SYDVKM. The CDR3 is CAGTGAGQPQHF. DNA of the CDR3: TGTGCTGGGACAGGGGCAGGGCAGCCCCAGCATTTT.

This clonotype was seen many times. The V gene is TRBV14, the J gene TRBJ1-1, with a weak D call TRBD1 (5 bases). V shed 0 bases and J shed 7 bases, with 12 bases lying between them. The CDR3 runs to 14 residues. Germline V gene data show CDR1 as SGHDN and CDR2 as FVKESK. As DNA, the CDR3 is TGTGCCAGCAGCCAAGAGGGCAGGGTGTTTGAAGCTTTCTTT. Protein sequence: CASSQEGRVFEAFF.

This clonotype was recorded at least ten times. This sequence joins TRBV11-2 and TRBJ2-7; 8 bases line up with TRBD2. V lost 5 bases, J lost 4 bases, and 10 bases stayed unmatched. The CDR3 covers 15 residues. Germline CDR1 reads SGHAT; CDR2 reads FQNNGV. CDR3 sequence: CASSRSSGSFYEQYF. The CDR3 DNA reads as TGTGCCAGCAGCAGATCTAGCGGGTCCTTTTACGAGCAGTACTTC.

V and J are TRBV9 and TRBJ2-7, with TRBD1 identical over 8 bases. The CDR3 totals 15 residues. The V gene end was trimmed by 1 base and the J gene end by 7 bases; junction bases not matched to a gene: 10. Germline V gene lookup returns CDR1 SGDLS and CDR2 YYNGEE. The CDR3 region has the DNA TGTGCCAGCAGCGTATCCGGGACAGGTGGTATGGAGCAGTACTTC. It specifies CASSVSGTGGMEQYF.

The sample holds many counts of this clonotype. The chain uses TRBV5-6 and TRBJ1-1; a weak D match, TRBD1 (5 bases). Per the germline V gene, CDR1 is SGHDT and CDR2 is YYEEEE. Trimming cost V 1 base and J 10 bases, with 11 bases left between them. The CDR3 is 12 residues long. The CDR3 region has the DNA TGTGCCAGCAGCTTGAGGCCAGGGAGAGCTTTCTTT. Its translation: CASSLRPGRAFF.

This clonotype was counted many times. The chain uses TRBV30 and TRBJ2-2; D gene uncertain. V was clipped by 4 bases and J by 2 bases, with 11 bases between them. The germline CDR1 and CDR2 sequences are GTSNPN and SVGIG (reference sequence). The CDR3 has 14 residues. The CDR3 DNA reads TGTGCCTGGATTAAAGGACCTAACACCGGGGAGCTGTTTTTT. It specifies CAWIKGPNTGELFF.

This clonotype was counted at least ten times. This rearrangement joins TRBV28 to TRBJ2-1; D unresolved. Germline-derived CDR1 and CDR2 are MDHEN and SYDVKM. V was clipped by 2 bases and J by 10 bases, with 9 bases between them. CDR3 size: 12 residues. CDR3 residues: CASSLTPPEQFF. CDR3 bases: TGTGCCAGCAGTTTAACCCCTCCCGAGCAGTTCTTC. The whole variable domain, remainder taken from reference TRBV28 and TRBJ2-1, is DVKVTQSSRYLVKRTGEKVFLECVQDMDHENMFWYRQDPGLGLRLIYFSYDVKMKEKGDIPEGYSVSREKKERFSLILESASTNQTSMYLCASSLTPPEQFFGPGTRLTVL.

This clonotype was recorded many times. The chain couples TRBV6-2 or TRBV6-3 to TRBJ1-1; TRBD1 matches 7 bases. CDR3 size: 15 residues. The trim removed 5 bases at V and 3 bases at J, leaving 9 bases unmatched. Germline CDR1 reads MNHEY; CDR2 reads SVGEGT. The CDR3 here is CASSARQGRDTEAFF. CDR3 sequence (DNA): TGTGCCAGCAGTGCCCGACAGGGCCGGGACACTGAAGCTTTCTTT.

This clonotype appeared many times. The chain recombines TRBV6-2 or TRBV6-3 with TRBJ2-7; 9 bases map to TRBD2. CDR1 and CDR2 from the germline V gene are MNHEY and SVGEGT. This CDR3 spans 16 amino acids. Trimming at V came to 2 bases and at J to 1 base, leaving 6 bases not matched to a gene. DNA of the CDR3: TGTGCCAGCAGTTACAGAAGCGGGAGGCCTTCCTACGAGCAGTACTTC. Encoded protein: CASSYRSGRPSYEQYF.

This clonotype was observed many times. The V gene is TRBV5-1, the J gene TRBJ1-1, with D maybe TRBD1 (5 bases). The V gene's germline CDR1 is SGHRS and CDR2 YFSETQ. CDR3 size: 16 residues. V was clipped by 7 bases and J by 4 bases, with 23 bases between them. The CDR3 coding sequence is TGCGCCAGCTCGGGACCGGGCGTTTACCGGAGCACTGAAGCTTTCTTT. It codes for CASSGPGVYRSTEAFF. The full variable domain, completed using reference TRBV5-1 and TRBJ1-1, is KAGVTQTPRYLIKTRGQQVTLSCSPISGHRSVSWYQQTPGQGLQFLFEYFSETQRNKGNFPGRFSGRQFSNSRSEMNVSTLELGDSALYLCASSGPGVYRSTEAFFGQGTRLTVV.

This chain links TRBV7-2 with TRBJ2-5; 8 bases are a match to TRBD1. The germline V gene encodes CDR1 SGHTA and CDR2 FQGNSA. This CDR3 region has 14 residues. J gave up 4 bases and V 5 bases, and 6 bases lay outside the gene matches. The CDR3 DNA follows: TGTGCCAGCAGCGACAGGGGCGTTTTAGAGACCCAGTACTTC. As protein: CASSDRGVLETQYF.

The sample holds many counts of this clonotype. This rearrangement joins TRBV2 to TRBJ1-5; D remains unclear. The CDR3 loop spans 13 amino acids. Germline V gives CDR1 SNHLY, CDR2 FYNNEI. Trimming removed 6 bases from V and 4 bases from J, with 10 bases in between. Here the CDR3 reads CASRQTDNQPQHF. CDR3 DNA sequence: TGTGCCAGCAGACAGACGGATAATCAGCCCCAGCATTTT.

A few counts support this clonotype. The rearrangement links TRBV12-3 or TRBV12-4 to TRBJ2-7; 10 positions match TRBD1. After removal of 6 bases from V and 5 bases from J, the junction contained 7 bases not matched to a gene. This CDR3 comprises 14 residues. The CDR3 nucleotides are TGTGCCAGCAGCCGGGACAGGGGTTCCCACGAGCAGTACTTC. This sequence encodes CASSRDRGSHEQYF.